This passage covers 20 T cell receptor beta chains from one sample sequenced in a study of sequential checkpoint blockade in melanoma. The repertoire was sequenced with immunoSEQ multiplex PCR; TCRdb's copy has only in-frame clones and lacks some. Here the sample spans about 18,000 clones, roughly 28% being singletons. Sample treatment: randomized to nivolumab then ipilimumab (arm A) or the reverse (arm B). The sequenced sample was tumor tissue (inferred from file names), obtained from a patient given nivolumab and ipilimumab in sequence. These receptors came from a human donor with melanoma.

This clone was counted between two and nine times. CDR3 DNA sequence: TGTGCCAGTCGGGGCATGAACACTGAAGCTTTCTTT. It encodes CASRGMNTEAFF. This rearrangement joins TRBV19 to TRBJ1-1; tentatively, D is TRBD1 (5 bases). V lost 8 bases, J lost 0 bases, and 7 bases lay in between. Germline V gene data show CDR1 as LNHDA and CDR2 as SQIVND (reference sequence). The CDR3 is made up of 12 amino acids.

The gene calls are TRBV11-3 and TRBJ2-2; no clear D gene. Germline CDR1 SGHNT, CDR2 YENEEA. The CDR3 runs 17 residues. Deletions cut 7 bases from V and 6 bases from J, with 24 bases between. CDR3 amino acids: CASISYRGGKVAGELFF. The CDR3, as DNA: TGTGCCAGCATTTCGTACCGAGGCGGTAAGGTGGCCGGGGAGCTGTTTTTT.

The J gene is TRBJ2-3, the V gene TRBV18; unclear D gene. This CDR3 has 13 residues. The V end lost 5 bases, the J end lost 2 bases, and 8 bases lay between the germline ends. Germline V CDR1 and CDR2: KGHSH, LQKENI. CDR3 in DNA: TGTGCCAGCTCAAAGGACGTCACAGATACGCAGTATTTT. This gives the protein CASSKDVTDTQYF.

The V call is TRBV19, the J call TRBJ2-1, with D uncertain. Trimming removed 6 bases at V and 8 bases at J, with 11 bases between. The germline gives CDR1 LNHDA, CDR2 SQIVND (reference sequence). The CDR3 loop spans 12 amino acids. This CDR3 is CASSWYPDEQFF. DNA of the CDR3: TGTGCCAGTAGCTGGTACCCCGATGAGCAGTTCTTC.

J is TRBJ2-5 and V is TRBV29-1; TRBD2 aligns across 12 bases. Per germline, CDR1 SQVTM and CDR2 ANQGSEA. V was pared by 7 bases and J by 1 base, with 1 base of the junction left unmatched. The CDR3 covers 13 residues. This chain's CDR3 is CSGTSGVQETQYF. DNA of the CDR3: TGCAGCGGGACTAGCGGGGTCCAAGAGACCCAGTACTTC.

This clone was detected only a few times. The chain links TRBV6-7 to TRBJ1-1, with D unresolved. Being an ORF, TRBV6-7 has a function that is uncertain. The CDR3 consists of 11 residues. V dropped 4 bases and J dropped 10 bases, with 10 bases sitting between them. The chain's CDR3 is CASSWRRIAFF. The CDR3 bases are TGTGCCAGCAGTTGGAGAAGGATAGCTTTCTTT.

This clone was counted between two and nine times. The chain uses TRBV6-8 and TRBJ1-1; D is unclear. The V end was cut by 0 bases, the J end by 5 bases, with 10 bases between. Germline assignment: CDR1 MNHGY and CDR2 SAAAGT. The CDR3 loop spans 14 amino acids. Here the CDR3 DNA reads TGTGCCAGCAGTTACTCTGGACGTAATACTGAAGCTTTCTTT. Translated, it gives CASSYSGRNTEAFF.

This sequence joins TRBV18 and TRBJ2-7, with unresolved D. Germline-derived CDR1 and CDR2 are KGHSH and LQKENI. The length of the CDR3 is 14 residues. V dropped 4 bases and J dropped 2 bases, with 12 bases sitting between them. The CDR3 here is CASSRGALTYEQYF. In DNA, the CDR3 is TGTGCCAGCTCACGCGGCGCCCTTACCTACGAGCAGTACTTC.

The chain employs TRBV30 and TRBJ2-3; possibly TRBD1 for D (5 bases). CDR1 and CDR2 (germline): GTSNPN, SVGIG (reference sequence). The CDR3 covers 13 residues. V was shortened by 8 bases and J by 5 bases, with 17 bases between the two germline ends. The CDR3 DNA is TGTGCCCGAAGCCCGCAGGGCCAAGATACGCAGTATTTT. This sequence encodes CARSPQGQDTQYF.

V usage is TRBV6-7 and J usage is TRBJ2-7; D might be TRBD1 or TRBD2, each matching 5 bases. TRBV6-7 is noted as an ORF with a role that remains uncertain. V gave up 3 bases and J gave up 1 base, with 16 bases separating them. This CDR3 is built from 16 residues. CDR3 coding DNA: TGTGCCAGCAGTTATCTCTTCTATGGGGGATCCTACGAGCAGTACTTC. Translation: CASSYLFYGGSYEQYF.

This clone appeared a few times. The chain combines TRBV11-3 with TRBJ1-5; no firm D call. Germline CDR1 is SGHNT and CDR2 is YENEEA. V was cut by 3 bases and J by 1 base, with 10 bases left in between. The CDR3 loop spans 15 amino acids. The CDR3 DNA reads as TGTGCCAGCAGCTTTTCAGGCGAAAGCAATCAGCCCCAGCATTTT. It translates to CASSFSGESNQPQHF.

The chain combines TRBV7-4 with TRBJ2-3; D unclear. Trimming pared 5 bases from V and 3 bases from J, leaving 9 bases between. CDR3 length: 13 amino acids. Germline V gene data show CDR1 as SGHVT and CDR2 as SQSDAQ. DNA for the CDR3: TGTGCCAGCAGCCCATCCCAGACAGATACGCAGTATTTT. Amino acid sequence: CASSPSQTDTQYF.

CDR3 amino acids: CSVGDRYYGYTF. The CDR3 coding sequence is TGCAGCGTTGGGGACCGGTACTATGGCTACACCTTC. The gene calls are TRBV29-1 and TRBJ1-2; possible D gene TRBD1, 5 bases. Trimming removed 4 bases from V and 3 bases from J, with 9 bases in between. Germline CDR1 is SQVTM and CDR2 is ANQGSEA. There are 12 residues in the CDR3.

The V call is TRBV6-8, the J call TRBJ1-2; D remains ambiguous. Germline assignment: CDR1 MNHGY and CDR2 SAAAGT. V was clipped by 6 bases and J by 2 bases, with 10 bases between them. This CDR3 contains 13 residues. The chain's CDR3 is CASSVPPNYGYTF. CDR3 bases: TGTGCCAGCAGCGTACCACCCAACTATGGCTACACCTTC.

This clone was detected a few times. The J gene is TRBJ1-1, the V gene TRBV7-2, with 8 bases matching TRBD1. V gave up 6 bases and J gave up 3 bases; unmatched junction bases: 3. Germline values: CDR1 SGHTA, CDR2 FQGNSA. The CDR3 is 13 amino acids. In DNA form, the CDR3 reads TGTGCCAGCAGTACGGACAGGGACACTGAAGCTTTCTTT. It is translated as CASSTDRDTEAFF.

This clone has a count of ten or more. V and J are TRBV11-3 and TRBJ1-1; D may be TRBD1 (5 bases). The germline gives CDR1 SGHNT, CDR2 YENEEA. V was shortened by 5 bases and J by 4 bases, with 14 bases between the two germline ends. The CDR3 is 14 residues long. In DNA form, the CDR3 reads TGTGCCAGCAGCCTCATCCCGGGGGTCACTGAAGCTTTCTTT. As protein: CASSLIPGVTEAFF.

The rearrangement joins TRBV28 to TRBJ1-2, with 10 bases matching TRBD1. Germline V CDR1 and CDR2: MDHEN, SYDVKM. V lost 7 bases, J lost 6 bases, and 11 bases stayed unmatched. The CDR3 is 15 residues long. The CDR3 bases are TGTGCCAGCACCAAACTTGGCGGGACAGGGGATGGCTACACCTTC. Amino acids: CASTKLGGTGDGYTF.

This clone was detected a few times. The chain employs TRBV9 and TRBJ1-2, with 9 bases matching TRBD1. CDR1 and CDR2 (germline): SGDLS, YYNGEE. V lost 0 bases to trimming and J lost 6 bases; unmatched junction nucleotides: 6. CDR3 size: 15 residues. The CDR3 DNA reads TGTGCCAGCAGCGTAGCAAGGGGACAGGGTAATGGCTACACCTTC. This encodes CASSVARGQGNGYTF.

This clone appeared once. This chain joins TRBV12-5 and TRBJ1-1; tentative D call: TRBD1 (5 bases). The V gene's germline CDR1 is LGHNT and CDR2 FRNRAP. The CDR3 contains 17 residues. Deletions cut 1 base from V and 1 base from J, with 16 bases between. Written as DNA, the CDR3 is TGTGCTAGTGGTTTGGAGCCCTCGAGGGGAGGGAACACTGAAGCTTTCTTT. This sequence encodes CASGLEPSRGGNTEAFF.

This clone appeared a few times. The V gene is TRBV11-3, the J gene TRBJ2-5; 9 bases line up with TRBD1. With 5 bases clipped from V and 4 bases from J, the junction kept 14 bases outside the gene matches. CDR3 length equals 17 residues. The germline V gene encodes CDR1 SGHNT and CDR2 YENEEA. The CDR3 is CASSRTGTGYVRETQYF. CDR3 DNA: TGTGCCAGCAGCCGAACCGGGACAGGGTATGTCCGAGAGACCCAGTACTTC.